A selection of T cell receptor beta chains follows, all from one sample in a study of blood T cell repertoires in COVID-19. Sequencing was performed with immunoSEQ multiplex PCR; in TCRdb, only in-frame clones are kept and a portion is missing. The data contain over 200,000 clones, about nine tenths of them singletons. The specimen sequenced was peripheral blood. These receptors were taken from a man aged 25 to 45 with COVID-19, enrolled during active disease. CDR3s include the opening cysteine and the closing phenylalanine or tryptophan. The D gene is left open where the match is weak. Part of the rows lack a size; the others show once, few, many or a class for expanded clones.

NA 16 TRBJ2-1 TRBV24-1 NA CATSRHGAGGSNEQFF TGTGCCACCAGCCGACACGGGGCCGGAGGGTCCAATGAGCAGTTCTTC
NA 15 TRBJ2-7 TRBV27 TRBD1 CASSLGTGVIYEQYF TGTGCCAGCAGTTTGGGGACAGGGGTAATCTACGAGCAGTACTTC
NA 15 TRBJ1-4 TRBV3-1/TRBV3-2 NA CASSQKDWGDEKLFF TGTGCCAGCAGCCAAAAAGATTGGGGGGATGAAAAACTGTTTTTT
many 14 TRBJ2-7 TRBV5-4 TRBD1 CASSPRDSSYEQYF TGTGCCAGCAGCCCTAGGGACAGCTCCTACGAGCAGTACTTC
NA 13 TRBJ1-2 TRBV29-1 TRBD1 CSGLDRGREGYTF TGCAGCGGCCTTGACAGGGGGCGTGAGGGCTACACCTTC
NA 17 TRBJ1-1 TRBV7-6 NA CASSLANVGRGGTEAFF TGTGCCAGCAGCTTAGCGAATGTTGGGAGGGGGGGGACTGAAGCTTTCTTT
NA 17 TRBJ2-1 TRBV2 NA CASSEGFGVRHINEQFF TGTGCCAGCAGTGAAGGTTTCGGGGTACGGCATATTAATGAGCAGTTCTTC
NA 16 TRBJ1-5 TRBV9 TRBD1 CASSSGPGQGAEPQHF TGTGCCAGCAGTTCAGGTCCCGGACAGGGGGCTGAGCCCCAGCATTTT
once 14 TRBJ2-2 TRBV28 NA CASSGLTNTGELFF TGTGCCAGCAGCGGACTAACGAACACCGGGGAGCTGTTTTTT
NA 15 TRBJ2-7 TRBV7-3 NA CASSLWAGGTYEQYF TGTGCCAGCAGCTTATGGGCGGGCGGAACCTACGAGCAGTACTTC
NA 15 TRBJ2-4 TRBV4-3 TRBD1 CASSQGQESVNIQYF TGCGCCAGCAGCCAGGGACAGGAGTCGGTCAACATTCAGTACTTC
NA 12 TRBJ2-2 TRBV6-5 NA CASQGNTGELFF TGTGCCAGTCAGGGGAACACCGGGGAGCTGTTTTTT
NA 17 TRBJ2-4 TRBV7-9 TRBD1 CASSWVGETGGGSIQYF TGTGCCAGCAGCTGGGTCGGAGAAACAGGGGGAGGAAGCATTCAGTACTTC
NA 16 TRBJ2-2 TRBV7-3 NA CASSLKRTGNTGELFF TGTGCCAGCAGCTTAAAACGGACTGGTAACACCGGGGAGCTGTTTTTT
NA 14 TRBJ2-7 TRBV19 TRBD1 CASSPGGSAYEQYF TGTGCCAGTAGTCCAGGGGGCTCGGCCTACGAGCAGTACTTC
NA 14 TRBJ2-5 TRBV5-4 TRBD1 CASSPGQVQETQYF TGTGCCAGCAGCCCAGGACAGGTCCAAGAGACCCAGTACTTC
NA 15 TRBJ2-2 TRBV30 TRBD2 CAWREAGGPPGKLFF TGTGCCTGGAGAGAAGCGGGAGGGCCACCCGGAAAGCTGTTTTTT
NA 12 TRBJ2-7 TRBV7-9 TRBD1 CASSPTGGEQYF TGTGCCAGCAGCCCCACAGGGGGCGAGCAGTACTTC
NA 16 TRBJ1-2 TRBV25-1 NA CASSDLITGTPDGYTF TGTGCCAGCAGTGATCTCATCACCGGGACACCGGATGGCTACACCTTC
NA 14 TRBJ1-2 TRBV28 NA CASSPQTGRYGYTF TGTGCCAGCAGTCCGCAAACAGGGCGCTATGGCTACACCTTC
NA 17 TRBJ2-3 TRBV27 TRBD1 CASSLVGTGDPTDTQYF TGTGCCAGCAGTTTAGTGGGGACAGGGGACCCCACAGATACGCAGTATTTT
NA 14 TRBJ1-2 TRBV4-3 NA CASSQDRVDYGYTF TGCGCCAGCAGCCAAGACAGGGTGGACTATGGCTACACCTTC
NA 13 TRBJ2-1 TRBV7-2 TRBD1 CASSPTGGNEQFF TGTGCCAGCAGCCCCACAGGGGGCAATGAGCAGTTCTTC
NA 17 TRBJ1-2 TRBV28 TRBD1 CASSGGATGVANYGYTF TGTGCCAGCAGCGGAGGGGCGACAGGGGTAGCTAACTATGGCTACACCTTC
NA 15 TRBJ1-1 TRBV11-3 TRBD1 CASSRQGAPNTEAFF TGTGCCAGCAGCCGGCAGGGGGCCCCGAACACTGAAGCTTTCTTT
NA 13 TRBJ1-5 TRBV15 NA CATSSLRGQPQHF TGTGCCACCAGCAGTCTTAGGGGTCAGCCCCAGCATTTT
NA 15 TRBJ1-5 TRBV19 NA CASSPLGVSNQPQHF TGTGCCAGTTCCCCTCTGGGAGTTAGCAATCAGCCCCAGCATTTT
NA 14 TRBJ2-2 TRBV24-1 TRBD2 CATTGRVDTGELFF TGTGCCACCACTGGGAGGGTCGACACCGGGGAGCTGTTTTTT
NA 13 TRBJ2-5 TRBV12-3/TRBV12-4 NA CASSLTGSETQYF TGTGCCAGCAGTTTAACAGGTTCGGAGACCCAGTACTTC
few 16 TRBJ1-1 TRBV4-3 NA CASSQDPQGGYTEAFF TGCGCCAGCAGCCAAGATCCCCAGGGAGGGTACACTGAAGCTTTCTTT
NA 15 TRBJ2-2 TRBV7-2 TRBD2 CASSPTSGGIRELFF TGTGCCAGCAGCCCTACTAGCGGGGGAATAAGGGAGCTGTTTTTT
NA 16 TRBJ1-5 TRBV15 NA CATSKEAWGGSQPQHF TGTGCCACCAGCAAGGAGGCCTGGGGGGGTAGTCAGCCCCAGCATTTT
NA 13 TRBJ2-7 TRBV6-4 TRBD1 CASSWDRGYEQYF TGTGCCAGCAGTTGGGACAGGGGTTACGAGCAGTACTTC
few 19 TRBJ2-3 TRBV4-1 TRBD2 CASSQGLAGGMGSTDTQYF TGCGCCAGCAGCCAGGGACTAGCGGGAGGGATGGGAAGCACAGATACGCAGTATTTT
NA 15 TRBJ2-7 TRBV27 TRBD1 CASSLGTGGGYEQYF TGTGCCAGCAGTTTAGGGACAGGGGGCGGCTACGAGCAGTACTTC
NA 16 TRBJ1-2 TRBV5-6 TRBD1 CASRGLFGQGDGGYTF TGTGCCAGCAGGGGGCTCTTCGGACAGGGAGACGGTGGCTACACCTTC
NA 14 TRBJ1-5 TRBV5-4 NA CASSLDLSNQPQHF TGTGCCAGCAGCTTGGATCTAAGCAATCAGCCCCAGCATTTT
NA 15 TRBJ1-5 TRBV4-1 NA CASSSRQGDGQPQHF TGCGCCAGCAGCTCCCGGCAGGGTGACGGTCAGCCCCAGCATTTT
NA 15 TRBJ2-5 TRBV19 TRBD1 CASTPGQAVGETQYF TGTGCCAGTACTCCCGGACAGGCCGTAGGAGAGACCCAGTACTTC
NA 16 TRBJ2-2 TRBV6-2/TRBV6-3 TRBD2 CASSSYGLAGPGELFF TGTGCCAGCAGTTCCTATGGACTAGCTGGTCCCGGGGAGCTGTTTTTT
NA 16 TRBJ2-1 TRBV18 TRBD2 CASSPPGGGAYNEQFF TGTGCCAGCTCCCCGCCTGGCGGGGGGGCCTACAATGAGCAGTTCTTC
NA 14 TRBJ1-5 TRBV6-5 TRBD1 CASTRGTGQQPQHF TGTGCCAGCACAAGGGGGACAGGACAGCAGCCCCAGCATTTT
NA 16 TRBJ1-5 TRBV19 NA CASSIEGARRYQPQHF TGTGCCAGTAGTATAGAAGGAGCGCGACGGTATCAGCCCCAGCATTTT
NA 12 TRBJ2-7 TRBV3-1/TRBV3-2 NA CASSQGSYEQYF TGTGCCAGCAGCCAAGGGAGCTACGAGCAGTACTTC
NA 17 TRBJ2-5 TRBV4-2 TRBD1 CASSQGGSDRGQETQYF TGTGCCAGCAGCCAAGGAGGTTCGGACAGGGGGCAAGAGACCCAGTACTTC
NA 15 TRBJ2-7 TRBV7-2 NA CASSSSPDSSYEQYF TGTGCCAGCAGCTCCTCCCCCGACAGTTCCTACGAGCAGTACTTC
NA 14 TRBJ2-1 TRBV5-4 TRBD2 CASSLKAGEREQFF TGTGCCAGCAGCTTGAAAGCGGGAGAGCGGGAGCAGTTCTTC
NA 15 TRBJ1-6 TRBV27 NA CASSLRGNGNSPLHF TGTGCCAGCAGTTTAAGGGGGAACGGTAATTCACCCCTCCACTTT
NA 16 TRBJ1-2 TRBV5-1 TRBD1 CASSLHSDTVQGAGTF TGCGCCAGCAGCTTGCACTCCGATACCGTACAGGGGGCTGGTACCTTC
NA 15 TRBJ1-6 TRBV5-4 NA CASSNRVSIDSPLHF TGTGCCAGCAGCAACCGAGTATCAATTGATTCACCCCTCCACTTT
NA 16 TRBJ1-2 TRBV7-3 NA CASSLIGPGEGGGYTF TGTGCCAGCAGCTTAATAGGTCCGGGAGAAGGTGGCGGCTACACCTTC
NA 15 TRBJ2-7 TRBV18 TRBD2 CASSQTGTSGYEQYF TGTGCCAGCTCACAAACCGGGACTAGCGGATACGAGCAGTACTTC
NA 11 TRBJ2-1 TRBV20-1 NA CSAPVRNEQFF TGCAGTGCCCCAGTGAGGAATGAGCAGTTCTTC